This TCR beta chain was documented in a study of T cell responses to AZD1222 COVID-19 vaccine. CDR3 size: 18 residues. Only in-frame clones appear in the TCRdb table, and some are missing; sequencing was by immunoSEQ multiplex PCR. Among 95,000 to 110,000 clones listed, approximately 89% were seen once. Comments on this clone: Its antigen is currently unknown.

General study findings and limits: Recipients of two AZD1222 doses showed rising Spike-specific TCR breadth and depth. After the peak T cell response, and only then, were repertoires sampled. Nearly half of unique spike-specific TCRs reportedly avoided B.1.351 and B.1.1.7 mutated regions.

This material consisted of peripheral blood, taken 28 days after the second dose of the MenACWY control vaccine. The chain uses TRBV21-1 and TRBJ1-6; TRBD1, the D gene given by the table, was not confirmed from the DNA. TRBV21-1 is labeled a pseudogene. The receptor comes from an adult who received the MenACWY meningococcal vaccine as a control. The CDR3: CASSKVEESGGVNSPLHF. In DNA, the CDR3 is TGTGCCAGCAGCAAAGTGGAAGAGTCAGGGGGCGTAAATTCACCCCTCCACTTT.